The clone carrying this T cell receptor beta chain was counted a few times. This record belongs to a study of beta chain features in type 1 diabetes. Expressed TCRB transcripts were sequenced because the entire RNA isolate underwent reverse transcription. Sequenced by immunoSEQ multiplex PCR; TCRdb stores in-frame clones only, minus some. The top ten clones hold 5.5% to 7.5% of a sample with about 320,000 clones, about 14% of them seen once. Specimen: central memory CD4+ T cells from blood. The TCR sequence derives from a man under 40 in good health.

CDR3 residues: CASITGTGDRSGYTF. CDR3 DNA: TGTGCCAGTATCACCGGGACAGGCGACCGAAGTGGCTACACCTTC. The chain is built from TRBV19 and TRBJ1-2, with 8 bases aligning to TRBD1. The germline V gene has CDR1 LNHDA and CDR2 SQIVND (reference sequence). With 7 bases clipped from V and 7 bases from J, the junction kept 14 bases outside the gene matches. This CDR3 comprises 15 residues. Full variable domain (remainder filled in from reference TRBV19 and TRBJ1-2): DGGITQSPKYLFRKEGQNVTLSCEQNLNHDAMYWYRQDPGQGLRLIYYSQIVNDFQKGDIAEGYSVSREKKESFPLTVTSAQKNPTAFYLCASITGTGDRSGYTFGSGTRLTVV.